One sample yielded the 16 T cell receptor beta chains listed below, sequenced in a study of cytomegalovirus exposure and HLA in healthy donors. PCR employed 60 Vbeta and 13 Jbeta primers. Clones were read by immunoSEQ multiplex PCR, and TCRdb kept only the in-frame ones, dropping some. In the table there are under 95,000 clones, around three quarters of which are singletons. The sequenced material came from PBMCs. These receptors all stem from a male donor in good health and CMV-seronegative.

This chain links TRBV30 with TRBJ1-2; the match to TRBD1 covers 7 bases. From germline, CDR1 is GTSNPN and CDR2 SVGIG (reference sequence). This CDR3 is 13 amino acids long. V shed 0 bases, J shed 3 bases, and the junction held 1 base outside the gene matches. CDR3: CAWSVGQDYGYTF. In nucleotides, the CDR3 is TGTGCCTGGAGTGTCGGACAGGACTATGGCTACACCTTC. The whole variable domain, remainder taken from reference TRBV30 and TRBJ1-2, is SQTIHQWPATLVQPVGSPLSLECTVEGTSNPNLYWYRQAAGRGLQLLFYSVGIGQISSEVPQNLSASRPQDRQFILSSKKLLLSDSGFYLCAWSVGQDYGYTFGSGTRLTVV.

V is TRBV6-6 and J is TRBJ2-3; D gene uncertain. CDR1 and CDR2 from the germline V gene are MNHNY and SVGAGI (reference sequence). Deletions cut 7 bases from V and 0 bases from J, with 14 bases between. The CDR3 consists of 15 residues. The CDR3 DNA is TGTGCCAGCAACCATTATGCTCGGAGCACAGATACGCAGTATTTT. Encoded protein: CASNHYARSTDTQYF.

The chain has TRBV7-2 and TRBJ1-1, with D perhaps matching TRBD1 (6 bases). The germline CDR1 and CDR2 sequences are SGHTA and FQGNSA. CDR3 length: 15 residues. V shed 1 base and J shed 7 bases, with 16 bases lying between them. The DNA of the CDR3 is TGTGCCAGCAGCTTAGTAAGCCGCGGGGGCCTTGAAGCTTTCTTT. Encoded protein: CASSLVSRGGLEAFF.

The chain couples TRBV28 to TRBJ2-7, with 8 nucleotides matching TRBD2. Per the germline V gene, CDR1 is MDHEN and CDR2 is SYDVKM. V lost 3 bases and J lost 3; bases outside the gene matches: 13. The CDR3 sequence is 17 residues long. This chain's CDR3 is CASSFGEVSGTVYEQYF. In nucleotides, the CDR3 is TGTGCCAGCAGTTTCGGGGAGGTTAGCGGGACCGTCTACGAGCAGTACTTC.

Here the CDR3 DNA reads TGTGCCTGGAGCGAACAGGGGGCAGATACGCAGTATTTT. Translation: CAWSEQGADTQYF. The V and J genes are TRBV30 and TRBJ2-3, with 8 bases matching TRBD1. Germline assignment: CDR1 GTSNPN and CDR2 SVGIG (reference sequence). V was clipped by 3 bases and J by 4 bases; unmatched bases: 3. CDR3 size: 13 residues.

Turning to this clone: One end of the junction varies from germline; a read error may be responsible. The CDR3 sequence is CASTKTVTDNSPLNF. DNA of the CDR3: TGTGCCAGCACAAAGACAGTTACCGATAATTCACCCCTCAACTTT. The chain couples TRBV6-1 to TRBJ1-6, with D maybe TRBD1 (5 bases). Germline CDR1 is MNHNS and CDR2 is SASEGT. CDR3 size: 15 residues.

This clone was seen a few times. V gene TRBV10-2 combines with J gene TRBJ1-1; possibly TRBD1 for D (6 bases). The V end was cut by 3 bases, the J end by 1 base, with 9 bases between. CDR1 and CDR2 (germline): WSHSY, SAAADI. The CDR3 is 14 residues long. The CDR3 is CASSDPTGNTEAFF. Here the CDR3 DNA reads TGCGCCAGCAGTGACCCGACAGGGAACACTGAAGCTTTCTTT.

The rearrangement links TRBV7-9 to TRBJ2-7; possible D gene TRBD1, 6 bases. The germline V gene encodes CDR1 SEHNR and CDR2 FQNEAQ (reference sequence). V was shortened by 2 bases and J by 4 bases, with 15 bases between the two germline ends. This CDR3 is built from 15 residues. As DNA, the CDR3 is TGTGCCAGCAGCTTAAAGGGGCAGGGGTTTTACGAGCAGTACTTC. It is translated as CASSLKGQGFYEQYF.

J is TRBJ2-7 and V is TRBV29-1, with 8 positions matching TRBD1. CDR1 SQVTM and CDR2 ANQGSEA come from the germline V gene. The CDR3 has 16 amino acids. Trimming at V came to 3 bases and at J to 3 bases, leaving 13 bases not matched to a gene. The CDR3 DNA follows: TGCAGCGTTGATGGAATTGAGACAGGGGAAAACTACGAGCAGTACTTC. Protein: CSVDGIETGENYEQYF.

A remark on this clone: An end of the junction differs from the germline gene, which may be a read error. The gene calls are TRBV27 and TRBJ1-5; no reliable D call. This CDR3 is built from 14 residues. CDR1 MNHEY and CDR2 SMNVEV come from the germline V gene (reference sequence). The CDR3 sequence: CATPRPEGNQPQNF. The DNA of the CDR3 is TGTGCCACACCTAGACCTGAGGGCAATCAGCCCCAGAATTTT.

The chain uses TRBV7-2 and TRBJ1-5; D gene uncertain. Trimming removed 1 base from V and 3 bases from J, with 10 bases in between. Germline V gene sequence: CDR1 SGHTA, CDR2 FQGNSA. The CDR3 is 15 residues long. The CDR3 here is CASSLVSGSNQPQHF. CDR3 sequence (DNA): TGTGCCAGCAGCTTAGTGTCGGGGTCCAATCAGCCCCAGCATTTT.

The V call is TRBV19, the J call TRBJ2-7; 7 bases fit TRBD1. Germline trimming cut 10 bases from V and 7 bases from J; bases unmatched to any gene: 16. The germline gives CDR1 LNHDA, CDR2 SQIVND (reference sequence). There are 14 residues in the CDR3. CDR3 residues: CATNGPSPGGEQYF. The CDR3 region has the DNA TGTGCCACAAATGGTCCCTCCCCAGGGGGTGAGCAGTACTTC.

Remarks on this clone: This may arise from a read error, as a much more abundant clone is one base away. J is TRBJ2-7 and V is TRBV28; D gene uncertain. CDR3 size: 11 residues. V shed 2 bases and J shed 5 bases, with 4 bases lying between them. Germline V lookup: CDR1 MDHEN, CDR2 SYDVKM. CDR3 nucleotides: TGTGCCAGCAGTTTAGGGCACGAGCAGTACTTC. Translated: CASSLGHEQYF.

The rearrangement links TRBV5-1 to TRBJ2-7; the D is unclear. CDR1 is SGHRS and CDR2 is YFSETQ in the germline V gene. CDR3 length: 14 amino acids. Trimming shortened V by 4 bases and J by 0 bases, and 11 bases separated the two germline ends. CDR3 sequence: CASSHGDNSYEQYF. As DNA, the CDR3 is TGCGCCAGCAGCCACGGAGATAACTCCTACGAGCAGTACTTC.

The V gene is TRBV2, the J gene TRBJ2-1; 9 bases match TRBD2. Looked up from germline, CDR1 is SNHLY and CDR2 is FYNNEI. This CDR3 is 14 amino acids long. J lost 5 bases, V lost 4 bases, and 3 bases had no gene match. The chain's CDR3 is CASSATSGNNEQFF. The CDR3 DNA follows: TGTGCCAGCAGTGCGACTAGCGGAAACAATGAGCAGTTCTTC. Supplemented by reference TRBV2 and TRBJ2-1, the full variable domain reads EPEVTQTPSHQVTQMGQEVILRCVPISNHLYFYWYRQILGQKVEFLVSFYNNEISEKSEIFDDQFSVERPDGSNFTLKIRSTKLEDSAMYFCASSATSGNNEQFFGPGTRLTVL.

This chain links TRBV11-2 with TRBJ1-2, with D unresolved. The CDR3 covers 15 residues. Germline loops: CDR1 SGHAT, CDR2 FQNNGV. V lost 0 bases to trimming and J lost 2 bases, with 10 bases between them. The CDR3 reads CASSLESGTNYGYTF. The CDR3 DNA is TGTGCCAGCAGCTTAGAGTCAGGAACCAACTATGGCTACACCTTC. Variable domain in full (rest from reference TRBV11-2 and TRBJ1-2): EAGVAQSPRYKIIEKRQSVAFWCNPISGHATLYWYQQILGQGPKLLIQFQNNGVVDDSQLPKDRFSAERLKGVDSTLKIQPAKLEDSAVYLCASSLESGTNYGYTFGSGTRLTVV.